Each of the 26 T cell receptor beta chains below was sequenced from the same sample in a study of cytomegalovirus exposure and HLA in healthy donors. The PCR was carried out with 60 Vbeta primers and 13 Jbeta primers. Generated by immunoSEQ multiplex PCR, the TCRdb table keeps only in-frame clones and is missing some. The top ten clones hold under 3% of a sample with about 180,000 clones, 55% to 75% of them seen once. The sample taken for sequencing was PBMCs. All receptors come from a human donor in good health.

The chain joins TRBV27 to TRBJ1-2, with D perhaps TRBD1 (5 bases). CDR3 length: 11 amino acids. The V end was cut by 5 bases, the J end by 6 bases, with 7 bases between. CDR1 and CDR2 from the germline V gene are MNHEY and SMNVEV (reference sequence). The CDR3 here is CASSGGDGYTF. CDR3 sequence (DNA): TGTGCCAGCAGTGGGGGGGATGGCTACACCTTC.

The chain couples TRBV23-1 to TRBJ1-2, with unresolved D. TRBV23-1 is an ORF, with its function uncertain. The CDR3 has 14 amino acids. Trimming removed 0 bases at V and 8 bases at J, with 13 bases between. The DNA for the CDR3 is TGCGCCAGCAGTCAATCCATCGGGGTCTCGGGCTACACCTTC. This encodes CASSQSIGVSGYTF.

The V call is TRBV7-9, the J call TRBJ1-1, with D uncertain. The CDR3 is 13 amino acids. Germline V gives CDR1 SEHNR, CDR2 FQNEAQ (reference sequence). V was clipped by 7 bases and J by 4 bases, with 13 bases between them. CDR3 nucleotide sequence: TGTGCCAGCACCTATCGGGGTTCCACTGAAGCTTTCTTT. Translating gives CASTYRGSTEAFF. The full variable domain, its missing parts supplied by reference TRBV7-9 and TRBJ1-1, is DTGVSQNPRHKITKRGQNVTFRCDPISEHNRLYWYRQTLGQGPEFLTYFQNEAQLEKSRLLSDRFSAERPKGSFSTLEIQRTEQGDSAMYLCASTYRGSTEAFFGQGTRLTVV.

V usage is TRBV9 and J usage is TRBJ1-3; D is unclear. Germline V gene lookup returns CDR1 SGDLS and CDR2 YYNGEE. The CDR3 covers 15 residues. Trimming took off 3 bases at V and 4 bases at J, with 14 bases between the two ends. CDR3 nucleotide sequence: TGTGCCAGCAGCGCGCAATTAGGGAGGGGAAACACCATATATTTT. Protein product: CASSAQLGRGNTIYF.

The chain employs TRBV12-5 and TRBJ2-2; no reliable D call. The V end lost 6 bases, the J end lost 2 bases, and 10 bases lay between the germline ends. The CDR3 contains 14 residues. The germline V gene encodes CDR1 LGHNT and CDR2 FRNRAP. The chain's CDR3 is CASGLSPNTGELFF. CDR3 bases: TGTGCTAGTGGACTCTCCCCAAACACCGGGGAGCTGTTTTTT.

This chain joins TRBV30 and TRBJ1-2, with 8 positions matching TRBD1. With V trimmed by 0 bases and J by 8 bases, 8 bases remained unmatched. Germline V lookup: CDR1 GTSNPN, CDR2 SVGIG (reference sequence). This CDR3 is 14 amino acids long. Here the CDR3 DNA reads TGTGCCTGGAGTGTACTAGGGGCAGGGGGCGGCTACACCTTC. Protein sequence: CAWSVLGAGGGYTF.

The chain combines TRBV5-1 with TRBJ2-5; no definite D call. Per germline, CDR1 SGHRS and CDR2 YFSETQ. The CDR3 runs to 13 residues. The V gene lost 5 bases and the J gene lost 1 base, with 9 bases spanning the gap. The DNA of the CDR3 is TGCGCCAGCAGTACTCCACCCCAAGAGACCCAGTACTTC. Protein product: CASSTPPQETQYF.

This CDR3 reads CASSFGQGDYEQYF. The CDR3 region has the DNA TGTGCCAGCAGTTTTGGACAGGGTGATTACGAGCAGTACTTC. The chain joins TRBV27 to TRBJ2-7, with 8 bases lining up with TRBD1. The ends lost 3 bases at V and 4 bases at J; junction bases unmatched: 5. Germline loops: CDR1 MNHEY, CDR2 SMNVEV (reference sequence). CDR3 length: 14 amino acids.

J is TRBJ2-5 and V is TRBV7-9; D is possibly TRBD1 (5 bases). CDR3 length: 16 residues. Trimming removed 2 bases at V and 4 bases at J, with 17 bases between. Germline loops: CDR1 SEHNR, CDR2 FQNEAQ (reference sequence). This CDR3 reads CASSLREETARETQYF. Written as DNA, the CDR3 is TGTGCCAGCAGCTTAAGGGAAGAGACAGCAAGAGAGACCCAGTACTTC.

This rearrangement joins TRBV7-6 to TRBJ2-7; D is uncertain. This CDR3 has 13 amino acids. Trimming shortened V by 1 base and J by 3 bases, and 7 bases separated the two germline ends. Germline V CDR1 and CDR2: SGHVS, FNYEAQ. The DNA of the CDR3 is TGTGCCAGCAGCTTAGGTAATAGCTACGAGCAGTACTTC. Encoded protein: CASSLGNSYEQYF.

This chain uses TRBV18 with TRBJ2-3, with TRBD2 identical over 12 bases. The V gene's germline CDR1 is KGHSH and CDR2 LQKENI. After removal of 6 bases from V and 7 bases from J, the junction contained 5 bases not matched to a gene. CDR3 length: 14 amino acids. CDR3 DNA sequence: TGTGCCAGCTCGCCTAGCGGGGGGGCCAATACGCAGTATTTT. Translated: CASSPSGGANTQYF. Looking up the rest from reference TRBV18 and TRBJ2-3 gives the full variable domain: NAGVMQNPRHLVRRRGQEARLRCSPMKGHSHVYWYRQLPEEGLKFMVYLQKENIIDESGMPKERFSAEFPKEGPSILRIQQVVRGDSAAYFCASSPSGGANTQYFGPGTRLTVL.

The V gene is TRBV5-1, the J gene TRBJ1-1; D gene ambiguous. This CDR3 contains 15 residues. V gave up 0 bases and J gave up 4 bases, with 13 bases separating them. Germline V gene data show CDR1 as SGHRS and CDR2 as YFSETQ. The CDR3 is CASSLAGVTGTEAFF. The CDR3 nucleotides read TGCGCCAGCAGCTTGGCCGGGGTCACGGGCACTGAAGCTTTCTTT. Combining the CDR3 with reference TRBV5-1 and TRBJ1-1 gives the whole variable domain KAGVTQTPRYLIKTRGQQVTLSCSPISGHRSVSWYQQTPGQGLQFLFEYFSETQRNKGNFPGRFSGRQFSNSRSEMNVSTLELGDSALYLCASSLAGVTGTEAFFGQGTRLTVV.

The chain has TRBV7-8 and TRBJ2-2; 12 bases agree with TRBD1. The CDR3 is made up of 15 amino acids. Trimming at V came to 5 bases and at J to 6 bases, leaving 4 bases not matched to a gene. Germline lookup yields CDR1 SGHVS and CDR2 FQNEAQ. The CDR3 coding sequence is TGTGCCAGCAGCCCCGGGACAGGGGGCTCCGGGGAGCTGTTTTTT. Residues: CASSPGTGGSGELFF.

This clone has only a few counts. The chain uses TRBV30 and TRBJ1-1, with 7 bases fitting TRBD1. The length of the CDR3 is 13 residues. Germline assignment: CDR1 GTSNPN and CDR2 SVGIG (reference sequence). V lost 5 bases and J lost 2; bases outside the gene matches: 5. The chain's CDR3 is CAWSQGGNTEAFF. The DNA of the CDR3 is TGTGCCTGGTCCCAGGGGGGAAACACTGAAGCTTTCTTT.

The V call is TRBV9, the J call TRBJ2-2; maybe TRBD1 (5 bases). The CDR3 spans 15 residues. Trimming pared 0 bases from V and 6 bases from J, leaving 12 bases between. The V gene's germline CDR1 is SGDLS and CDR2 YYNGEE. This CDR3 is CASSVEGYLPGELFF. The CDR3 DNA is TGTGCCAGCAGCGTAGAGGGGTATCTCCCCGGGGAGCTGTTTTTT. Full variable domain (remainder filled in from reference TRBV9 and TRBJ2-2): DSGVTQTPKHLITATGQRVTLRCSPRSGDLSVYWYQQSLDQGLQFLIQYYNGEERAKGNILERFSAQQFPDLHSELNLSSLELGDSALYFCASSVEGYLPGELFFGEGSRLTVL.

The rearrangement joins TRBV9 to TRBJ1-4; 7 nucleotides agree with TRBD1. Germline V gene lookup returns CDR1 SGDLS and CDR2 YYNGEE. V was pared by 4 bases and J by 12 bases, with 9 bases of the junction left unmatched. The CDR3 spans 13 residues. Written as DNA, the CDR3 is TGTGCCAGCAGCCCGAGACAGGGAGGAGAACTGTTTTTT. Protein: CASSPRQGGELFF.

With respect to this clone: This sample also contains other DNA sequences that code for the same CDR3. The genes are TRBV5-1 and TRBJ1-2; 7 positions agree with TRBD1. Germline CDR1 is SGHRS and CDR2 is YFSETQ. The CDR3 totals 14 residues. Trimming took 6 bases from V and 6 from J; bases not matched to a gene: 11. The CDR3 sequence is CASNPGGRPDGYTF. The DNA for the CDR3 is TGCGCCAGCAACCCAGGGGGACGCCCTGATGGCTACACCTTC.

V gene TRBV19 combines with J gene TRBJ1-2, with D possibly matching TRBD1 (5 bases). The CDR3 has 13 residues. Trimming cost V 4 bases and J 4 bases, with 10 bases left between them. Looked up from germline, CDR1 is LNHDA and CDR2 is SQIVND (reference sequence). The CDR3 loop is CASSTPGIYGYTF. The DNA for the CDR3 is TGTGCCAGTAGTACTCCAGGGATCTATGGCTACACCTTC.

This clone has just a few counts. Germline and junction disagree at one end, which may indicate a read error. J is TRBJ2-5 and V is TRBV27, with 8 bases fitting TRBD1. The last part of the DNA fits TRBJ2-7 better; the J call may be wrong. The CDR3 totals 14 residues. In germline, CDR1 is MNHEY, CDR2 SMNVEV (reference sequence). The CDR3 reads CASRPGQGSHEQYF. For the CDR3, the DNA is TGTGCCAGCAGACCAGGACAGGGCTCCCACGAGCAGTACTTC.

The chain employs TRBV5-6 and TRBJ1-2, with 8 bases that match TRBD1. In germline, CDR1 is SGHDT, CDR2 YYEEEE. CDR3 length: 13 residues. With V trimmed by 4 bases and J by 5 bases, 4 bases remained unmatched. CDR3 nucleotides: TGTGCCAGCAGCGTTAGACAGGGGTATGGCTACACCTTC. It encodes CASSVRQGYGYTF.

The rearrangement joins TRBV5-1 to TRBJ2-2; D is perhaps TRBD2 (5 bases). This CDR3 region has 13 residues. V lost 3 bases to trimming and J lost 5 bases, with 8 bases between them. CDR1 is SGHRS and CDR2 is YFSETQ in the germline V gene. CDR3 protein: CASSWERTGELFF. In DNA form, the CDR3 reads TGCGCCAGCAGCTGGGAGCGGACCGGGGAGCTGTTTTTT.

A word on this clone: The sample contains more than one DNA sequence encoding this CDR3. This sequence joins TRBV6-6 and TRBJ1-3; TRBD1 agrees at 8 bases. CDR3 length equals 14 residues. Germline V CDR1 and CDR2: MNHNY, SVGAGI (reference sequence). V gave up 2 bases and J gave up 3 bases; unmatched junction bases: 0. The CDR3 sequence: CASSYGQGGNTIYF. In DNA form, the CDR3 reads TGTGCCAGCAGTTACGGACAGGGTGGAAACACCATATATTTT.

This clone was seen once. The J gene is TRBJ1-1, the V gene TRBV4-1; TRBD1 aligns across 9 bases. Germline CDR1 is MGHRA and CDR2 is YSYEKL. This CDR3 has 15 amino acids. Trimming at V came to 3 bases and at J to 7 bases, leaving 9 bases not matched to a gene. The CDR3 region has the DNA TGCGCCAGCAGCCAGGGGACAGGGAGGGAGGGTGAAGCTTTCTTT. Translation gives CASSQGTGREGEAFF.

This clone was detected only a few times. The CDR3: CASSRDSISPLHF. The CDR3 coding sequence is TGCGCCAGCAGTAGGGACAGTATTTCACCCCTCCACTTT. This chain links TRBV10-1 with TRBJ1-6, with TRBD1 identical over 7 bases. V trimming: 5 bases; J trimming: 9 bases; junction bases outside the gene matches: 4. In germline, CDR1 is WNHNN, CDR2 SYGVQD (reference sequence). The CDR3 length is 13 residues.

The genes are TRBV5-1 and TRBJ2-3, with 13 bases lining up with TRBD2. There are 16 residues in the CDR3. CDR1 and CDR2 from the germline V gene are SGHRS and YFSETQ. The ends lost 4 bases at V and 2 bases at J; junction bases unmatched: 4. CDR3 in DNA: TGCGCCAGCAGCCCCGGGACTAGCGGGGCCACAGATACGCAGTATTTT. Translated, it gives CASSPGTSGATDTQYF.

The CDR3 sequence is CASSPDREPKTDTQYF. The CDR3 nucleotides read TGTGCCAGCAGTCCAGACCGGGAGCCTAAAACAGATACGCAGTATTTT. V usage is TRBV7-6 and J usage is TRBJ2-3; D is perhaps TRBD2 (6 bases). Germline V gene data show CDR1 as SGHVS and CDR2 as FNYEAQ. With 6 bases removed from V and 3 bases from J, the gap between germline ends came to 19 bases. The CDR3 runs to 16 residues.